The clone carrying this TCR beta chain has more than one count but fewer than ten. These data originate in a study of blood T cells in healthy people across ages. The CDR3 loop spans 14 amino acids. V was clipped by 2 bases and J by 5 bases, with 12 bases between them. CDR1 and CDR2 (germline): MNHEY, SMNVEV (reference sequence). For every donor, a draw yielded roughly 10 milliliters of peripheral blood. A second 7 to 11 cycle PCR used barcoded and J-beta primers. TCRdb independently ran MiXCR on the 5' RACE reads; one entry per CDR3 protein. The table shows some 900,000 distinct CDR3 sequences, with under 50% occurring only once.

Sequenced material: blood. This sequence joins TRBV27 and TRBJ2-5, with D perhaps being TRBD1 or TRBD2 (6 bases each). The TCR sequence derives from a man aged 30 to 39 in good health. The CDR3 reads CASSLNREDETQYF. The CDR3 bases are TGTGCCAGCAGTTTAAACAGGGAGGACGAGACCCAGTACTTC.